This T cell receptor beta chain came from a study of blood T cells in healthy people across ages. PCR was performed a second time for about 7 to 12 cycles using a sample-barcoded 5' primer and a J-beta primer mix. TCRdb recomputed calls from the 5' RACE reads with MiXCR, one row per CDR3 protein. The table has about 1.8 million distinct CDR3 sequences, 49% seen once. Whole-study findings and limits: With age, beta diversity per million T cells declined roughly linearly, significantly by 30 to 40.

PBMCs were isolated at a quantity of at least 7 million per sample. Trimming at V came to 7 bases and at J to 2 bases, leaving 10 bases not matched to a gene. In germline, CDR1 is MNHNY, CDR2 SVGAGI (reference sequence). The CDR3 sequence is 15 residues long. This clonotype was seen only a few times. Its antigen is not known. Sequencing input: blood. The chain is built from TRBV6-6 and TRBJ2-5, with 7 bases fitting TRBD1. This TCR was recovered from a woman in her thirties or forties in good health. CDR3 loop: CASTIGGSEQETQYF. CDR3 DNA: TGTGCCAGCACTATAGGGGGCAGCGAACAAGAGACCCAGTACTTC.